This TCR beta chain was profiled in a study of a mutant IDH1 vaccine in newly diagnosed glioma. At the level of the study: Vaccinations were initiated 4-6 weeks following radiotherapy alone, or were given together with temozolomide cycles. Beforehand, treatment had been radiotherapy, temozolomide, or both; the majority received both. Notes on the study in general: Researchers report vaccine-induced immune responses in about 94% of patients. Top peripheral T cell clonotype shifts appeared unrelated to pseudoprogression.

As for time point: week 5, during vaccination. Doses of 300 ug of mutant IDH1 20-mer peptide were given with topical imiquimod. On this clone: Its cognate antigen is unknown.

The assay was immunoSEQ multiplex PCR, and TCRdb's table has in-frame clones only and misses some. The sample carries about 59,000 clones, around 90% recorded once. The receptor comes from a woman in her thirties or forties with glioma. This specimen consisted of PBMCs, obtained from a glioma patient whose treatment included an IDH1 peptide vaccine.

CDR3 coding DNA: TGTGCCAGCGAGAGGCAGGGCTGGGGCTACACCTTC. It is translated as CASERQGWGYTF. V usage is TRBV28 and J usage is TRBJ1-2; D is possibly TRBD1 (5 bases). Germline CDR1 reads MDHEN; CDR2 reads SYDVKM. V lost 8 bases and J lost 8, with 15 bases in between. The CDR3 totals 12 residues.